Below, 5 T cell receptor beta chains from the same sample are listed, as sequenced in a study of radiotherapy plus CTLA-4 blockade in lung cancer listed by TCRdb under 2018. The library came from the immunoSEQ multiplex PCR assay. In TCRdb, the immuneACCESS table is reduced to in-frame sequences with V and J assigned. These tables do not hold every clone; where another copy was compared, an unresolved V gene accounts for under half, and the others remain unexplained. The sample data list about 110,000 clones, and more than 75% of these were observed just once. The biggest ten clones account for about 2.2% of the sample. Source: peripheral blood, taken from a patient treated with radiotherapy plus ipilimumab. The receptor set was obtained from a human donor with non-small cell lung cancer that progressed on radiotherapy plus ipilimumab. Some clones in this sample may be carry-over from other donors' samples.

The CDR3 coding sequence is TGCGCCAGCAGCCTCGGCTATTCAGATACGCAGTATTTT. Protein sequence: CASSLGYSDTQYF. The genes are TRBV5-1 and TRBJ2-3, with D uncertain. Between the trimmed V and J ends, which lost 4 bases and 4 bases, there was a span of 10 bases. The CDR3 extends over 13 amino acids. Germline loops: CDR1 SGHRS, CDR2 YFSETQ.

This chain links TRBV6-1 with TRBJ2-2; D perhaps matches TRBD1 (8 bases). The CDR3 is 15 residues long. The V and J ends lost 1 base and 6 bases respectively, with 12 bases between them. The germline CDR1 and CDR2 sequences are MNHNS and SASEGT. CDR3 amino acids: CASSEGTGGAGELFF. The CDR3 DNA reads TGTGCCAGCAGTGAAGGAACAGGGGGGGCCGGGGAGCTGTTTTTT.

This chain uses TRBV7-9 with TRBJ2-3; 7 nucleotides agree with TRBD2. Trimming at V came to 3 bases and at J to 1 base, leaving 4 bases not matched to a gene. The CDR3 contains 15 residues. Germline V CDR1 and CDR2: SEHNR, FQNEAQ (reference sequence). Here the CDR3 DNA reads TGTGCCAGCAGCTTTTGGAGCGGGGGCACAGATACGCAGTATTTT. Translated, it gives CASSFWSGGTDTQYF.

The chain combines TRBV7-2 with TRBJ1-6; the D is unclear. Germline V lookup: CDR1 SGHTA, CDR2 FQGNSA. This CDR3 spans 15 amino acids. V shed 5 bases and J shed 9 bases, with 17 bases lying between them. This chain's CDR3 is CASSPSRGWGSPLHF. CDR3 nucleotide sequence: TGTGCCAGCAGCCCCTCCCGCGGGTGGGGTTCACCCCTCCACTTT.

The genes are TRBV9 and TRBJ2-1, with 8 positions matching TRBD1. Germline-derived CDR1 and CDR2 are SGDLS and YYNGEE. This CDR3 is 15 amino acids long. The V and J ends lost 3 bases and 0 bases, in that order; junction bases with no gene match: 2. The CDR3 nucleotides read TGTGCCAGCAGCGCAACAGGGGGCTCCTACAATGAGCAGTTCTTC. Translating gives CASSATGGSYNEQFF.